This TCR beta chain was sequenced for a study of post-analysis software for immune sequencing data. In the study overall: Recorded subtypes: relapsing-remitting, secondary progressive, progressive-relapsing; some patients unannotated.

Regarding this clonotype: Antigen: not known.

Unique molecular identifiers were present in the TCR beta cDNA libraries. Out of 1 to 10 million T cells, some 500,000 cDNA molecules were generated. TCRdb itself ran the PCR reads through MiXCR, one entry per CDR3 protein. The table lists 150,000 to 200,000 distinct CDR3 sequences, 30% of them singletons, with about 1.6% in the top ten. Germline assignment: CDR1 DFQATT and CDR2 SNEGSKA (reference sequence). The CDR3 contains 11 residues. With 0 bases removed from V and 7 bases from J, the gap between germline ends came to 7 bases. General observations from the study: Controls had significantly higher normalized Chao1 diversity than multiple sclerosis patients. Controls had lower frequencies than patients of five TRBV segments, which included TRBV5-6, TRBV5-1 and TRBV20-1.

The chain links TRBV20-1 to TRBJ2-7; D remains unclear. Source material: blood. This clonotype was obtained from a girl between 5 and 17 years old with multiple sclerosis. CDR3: CSARENWEQYF. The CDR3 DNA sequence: TGCAGTGCTAGAGAGAACTGGGAGCAGTACTTC.